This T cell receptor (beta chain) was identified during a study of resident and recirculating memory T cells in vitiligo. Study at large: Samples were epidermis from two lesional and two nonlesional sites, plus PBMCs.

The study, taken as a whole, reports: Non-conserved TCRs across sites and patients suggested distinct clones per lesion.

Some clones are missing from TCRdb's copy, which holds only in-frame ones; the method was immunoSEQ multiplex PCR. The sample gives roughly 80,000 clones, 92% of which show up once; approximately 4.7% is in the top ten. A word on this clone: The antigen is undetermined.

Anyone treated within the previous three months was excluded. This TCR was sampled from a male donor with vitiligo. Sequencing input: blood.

CDR3 in DNA: TGTGCCAGTAGTTTCGTAGGGGTAGGCCCTCGTAACGGAGATACGCAGTATTTT. Its translation is CASSFVGVGPRNGDTQYF. V and J are TRBV19 and TRBJ2-3; D is possibly TRBD1 (5 bases). CDR1 is LNHDA and CDR2 is SQIVND in the germline V gene (reference sequence). V was clipped by 5 bases and J by 5 bases, with 26 bases between them. This CDR3 is built from 18 residues.